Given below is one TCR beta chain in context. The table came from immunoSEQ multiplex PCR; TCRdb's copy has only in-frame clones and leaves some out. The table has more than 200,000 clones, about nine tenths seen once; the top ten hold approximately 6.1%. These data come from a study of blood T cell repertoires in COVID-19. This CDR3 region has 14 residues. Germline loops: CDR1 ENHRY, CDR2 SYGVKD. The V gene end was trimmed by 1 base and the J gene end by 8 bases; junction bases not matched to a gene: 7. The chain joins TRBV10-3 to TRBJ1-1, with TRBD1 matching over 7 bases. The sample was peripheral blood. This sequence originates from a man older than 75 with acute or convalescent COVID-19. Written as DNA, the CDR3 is TGTGCCATCAGTGAGTTAGGACAGGCAGAAGAAGCTTTCTTT. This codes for CAISELGQAEEAFF.